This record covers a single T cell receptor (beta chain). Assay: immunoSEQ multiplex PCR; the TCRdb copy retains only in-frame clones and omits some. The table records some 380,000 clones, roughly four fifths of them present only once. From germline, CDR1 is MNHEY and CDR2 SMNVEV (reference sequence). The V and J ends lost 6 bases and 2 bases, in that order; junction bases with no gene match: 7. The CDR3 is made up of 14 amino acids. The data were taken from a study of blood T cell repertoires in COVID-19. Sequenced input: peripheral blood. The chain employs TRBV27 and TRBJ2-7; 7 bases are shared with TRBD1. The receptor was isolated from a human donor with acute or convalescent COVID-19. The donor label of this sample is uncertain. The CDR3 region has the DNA TGTGCCAGCAGACCGAGGGACAGAACCTACGAGCAGTACTTC. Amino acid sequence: CASRPRDRTYEQYF.